These 17 T cell receptor beta chains were all obtained from the same sample, sequenced in a study of blood T cell repertoires in COVID-19. This table comes from immunoSEQ multiplex PCR, and its TCRdb copy is limited to in-frame clones, with some not included. The data hold under 300,000 clones, with over 80% observed a single time. Sample: PBMCs or T cells enriched from blood (not recorded which). The receptors here all came from a human donor in a cohort exposed to, infected with or recovered from COVID-19 (not recorded which). The donor label of this sample is uncertain.

The rearrangement uses TRBV5-1 and TRBJ1-1, with D perhaps matching TRBD1 (5 bases). Germline CDR1 is SGHRS and CDR2 is YFSETQ. The CDR3 has 14 residues. Trimming removed 0 bases from V and 4 bases from J, with 10 bases in between. The CDR3 coding sequence is TGCGCCAGCAGCTTGGAAGGCGGGGGCACTGAAGCTTTCTTT. This translates into CASSLEGGGTEAFF.

The rearrangement joins TRBV5-5 to TRBJ2-3; D is perhaps TRBD2 (6 bases). Trimming pared 2 bases from V and 3 bases from J, leaving 13 bases between. Germline V gives CDR1 SGHKS, CDR2 YYEKEE (reference sequence). CDR3 length: 15 residues. The CDR3 region is CASSFWEAWTDTQYF. CDR3 DNA sequence: TGTGCCAGCAGCTTTTGGGAGGCATGGACAGATACGCAGTATTTT.

The chain uses TRBV18 and TRBJ1-5, with a possible D match to TRBD1 (5 bases). Trimming removed 4 bases from V and 7 bases from J, with 11 bases in between. This CDR3 contains 13 residues. The germline V gene encodes CDR1 KGHSH and CDR2 LQKENI. The CDR3 sequence is CASSQGMEQPQHF. In nucleotides, the CDR3 is TGTGCCAGCTCACAGGGGATGGAGCAGCCCCAGCATTTT.

This rearrangement joins TRBV5-1 to TRBJ2-7, with 10 nucleotides matching TRBD1. V shed 4 bases, J shed 6 bases, and the junction held 13 bases outside the gene matches. The CDR3 has 16 residues. In germline, CDR1 is SGHRS, CDR2 YFSETQ. The CDR3 DNA sequence: TGCGCCAGCAGCCCGGCTTCGGGACAGGGGCCAGTCGAGCAGTACTTC. Translated, it gives CASSPASGQGPVEQYF.

The V and J genes are TRBV9 and TRBJ1-6, with 10 nucleotides matching TRBD1. This CDR3 has 14 amino acids. With 3 bases clipped from V and 8 bases from J, the junction kept 2 bases outside the gene matches. The germline gives CDR1 SGDLS, CDR2 YYNGEE. The CDR3, as DNA: TGTGCCAGCAGCGCGGACAGGGGGTATTCACCCCTCCACTTT. It is translated as CASSADRGYSPLHF.

The V gene is TRBV5-1, the J gene TRBJ2-5; 8 bases are shared with TRBD1. CDR3 size: 16 residues. J lost 4 bases, V lost 4 bases, and 12 bases had no gene match. In germline, CDR1 is SGHRS, CDR2 YFSETQ. In nucleotides, the CDR3 is TGCGCCAGCAGCCTGACCGGACAGGGTGGAGGAGAGACCCAGTACTTC. As protein: CASSLTGQGGGETQYF. The variable domain in full, with the rest retrieved from reference TRBV5-1 and TRBJ2-5, is KAGVTQTPRYLIKTRGQQVTLSCSPISGHRSVSWYQQTPGQGLQFLFEYFSETQRNKGNFPGRFSGRQFSNSRSEMNVSTLELGDSALYLCASSLTGQGGGETQYFGPGTRLLVL.

The rearrangement links TRBV27 to TRBJ2-7, with D maybe TRBD2 (5 bases). The germline V and J ends were trimmed by 0 bases and 5 bases, with 17 bases remaining between them. Germline V gives CDR1 MNHEY, CDR2 SMNVEV (reference sequence). The length of the CDR3 is 16 residues. CDR3: CASSLSALALGNEQYF. CDR3 bases: TGTGCCAGCAGTTTATCGGCGCTGGCCCTCGGGAACGAGCAGTACTTC.

This chain uses TRBV7-9 with TRBJ1-4, with 7 bases matching TRBD1. CDR3 length equals 16 residues. The germline gives CDR1 SEHNR, CDR2 FQNEAQ (reference sequence). V trimming: 3 bases; J trimming: 7 bases; junction bases outside the gene matches: 11. The CDR3 sequence: CASSLRGGFEGEKLFF. As DNA, the CDR3 is TGTGCCAGCAGCTTGAGAGGGGGCTTTGAGGGTGAAAAACTGTTTTTT.

The chain has TRBV2 and TRBJ2-2; D call uncertain. Trimming removed 7 bases from V and 4 bases from J, with 13 bases in between. The CDR3 runs to 14 residues. CDR1 SNHLY and CDR2 FYNNEI come from the germline V gene. CDR3 loop: CASISEPGTGELFF. The CDR3 DNA is TGTGCCAGCATCAGCGAGCCGGGCACCGGGGAGCTGTTTTTT.

The J gene is TRBJ1-1, the V gene TRBV4-1; 7 bases agree with TRBD1. The CDR3 extends over 16 amino acids. CDR1 is MGHRA, CDR2 YSYEKL, per germline. Unmatched junction bases numbered 7, after V lost 2 bases and J lost 1 base. DNA of the CDR3: TGCGCCAGCAGCCAAATACAGGGGATAAAGAACACTGAAGCTTTCTTT. It translates to CASSQIQGIKNTEAFF.

The chain links TRBV2 to TRBJ2-5, with D perhaps TRBD1 (7 bases). Germline lookup yields CDR1 SNHLY and CDR2 FYNNEI. This CDR3 spans 15 amino acids. V was clipped by 6 bases and J by 5 bases, with 19 bases between them. This CDR3 is CASSEQGGKSETQYF. For the CDR3, the DNA is TGTGCCAGCAGCGAGCAGGGGGGCAAATCGGAGACCCAGTACTTC.

The chain is built from TRBV6-5 and TRBJ1-2, with TRBD1 as a possible D gene (5 bases). This CDR3 has 14 amino acids. The V gene's germline CDR1 is MNHEY and CDR2 SVGAGI. V lost 6 bases and J 8 bases, leaving 19 bases between the germline ends. CDR3 sequence: CASRLPGDPGGYTF. The CDR3 coding sequence is TGTGCCAGCAGACTTCCGGGGGACCCGGGGGGCTACACCTTC.

This sequence joins TRBV3-1 (or the pseudogene TRBV3-2) and TRBJ2-2, with 12 nucleotides matching TRBD2. There are 17 residues in the CDR3. Germline trimming cut 0 bases from V and 1 base from J; bases unmatched to any gene: 0. Looked up from germline, CDR1 is LGHDT and CDR2 is YNNKEL (reference sequence). In DNA form, the CDR3 reads TGTGCCAGCAGCCAAGAGACTAGCGGGGGGAACACCGGGGAGCTGTTTTTT. This codes for CASSQETSGGNTGELFF.

CDR3 nucleotides: TGTGCCAGTACCGACCGGGGGGATGGCTACACCTTC. Its protein product is CASTDRGDGYTF. The genes are TRBV19 and TRBJ1-2; D is perhaps TRBD1 (5 bases). The CDR3 consists of 12 residues. The V end lost 7 bases, the J end lost 6 bases, and 12 bases lay between the germline ends. The germline gives CDR1 LNHDA, CDR2 SQIVND (reference sequence).

V usage is TRBV19 and J usage is TRBJ2-7; TRBD1 aligns across 8 bases. The CDR3 contains 13 residues. Germline V gives CDR1 LNHDA, CDR2 SQIVND (reference sequence). Unmatched junction bases numbered 4, after V lost 8 bases and J lost 1 base. The CDR3, as DNA: TGTGCCAGTGAAAACAGGGGGTCCTACGAGCAGTACTTC. This translates into CASENRGSYEQYF.

In nucleotides, the CDR3 is TGTGCCAGCAGCCTCGGGGAAGAGACCCAGTACTTC. Protein product: CASSLGEETQYF. The chain recombines TRBV7-9 with TRBJ2-5, with D perhaps matching TRBD2 (5 bases). Germline V gives CDR1 SEHNR, CDR2 FQNEAQ (reference sequence). V lost 5 bases to trimming and J lost 3 bases, with 7 bases between them. This CDR3 comprises 12 residues.

The V call is TRBV7-2, the J call TRBJ2-3, with 9 bases that match TRBD2. Trimming cost V 5 bases and J 4 bases; bases outside gene matches: 10. The CDR3 covers 16 residues. Germline V gene sequence: CDR1 SGHTA, CDR2 FQGNSA. The CDR3 protein is CASSLRRGGQADTQYF. CDR3 coding DNA: TGTGCCAGCAGCCTCCGGCGGGGGGGGCAGGCAGATACGCAGTATTTT.